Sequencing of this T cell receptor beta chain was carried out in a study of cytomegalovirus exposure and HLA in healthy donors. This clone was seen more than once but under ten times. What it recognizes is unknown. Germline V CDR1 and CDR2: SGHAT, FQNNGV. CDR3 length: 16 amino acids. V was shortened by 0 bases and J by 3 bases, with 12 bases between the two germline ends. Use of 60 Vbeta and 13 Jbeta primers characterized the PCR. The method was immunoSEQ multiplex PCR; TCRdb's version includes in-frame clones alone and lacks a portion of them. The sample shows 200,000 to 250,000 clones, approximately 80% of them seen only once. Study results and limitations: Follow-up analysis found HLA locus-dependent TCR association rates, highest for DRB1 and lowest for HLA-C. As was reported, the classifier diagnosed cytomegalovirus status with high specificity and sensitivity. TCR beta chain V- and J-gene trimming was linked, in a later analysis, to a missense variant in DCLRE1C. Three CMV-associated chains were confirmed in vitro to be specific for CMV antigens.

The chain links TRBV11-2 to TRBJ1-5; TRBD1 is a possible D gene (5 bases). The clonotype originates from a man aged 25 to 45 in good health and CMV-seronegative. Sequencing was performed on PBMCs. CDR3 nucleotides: TGTGCCAGCAGCTTAGATCAGGGCCTTCTCAATCAGCCCCAGCATTTT. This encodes CASSLDQGLLNQPQHF.